This record looks at one TCR beta chain sequence and its context. Its antigen is still unknown. This CDR3 region has 9 residues. Trimming shortened V by 6 bases and J by 13 bases, and 7 bases separated the two germline ends. Combined were second doses at about 4 or about 12 weeks. Sequencing was performed with immunoSEQ multiplex PCR; in TCRdb, only in-frame clones are kept and a portion is missing. Seen here are 130,000 to 150,000 clones, approximately 89% observed once, and the top ten hold around 1.7%. This entry belongs to a study of T cell responses to AZD1222 COVID-19 vaccine. Findings and caveats of the study: Once two AZD1222 doses were given, Spike-specific TCR breadth and depth went up. All repertoire sampling was performed exclusively after the peak T cell response.

The TCR sequence derives from an adult who received the AZD1222 COVID-19 vaccine. The sequences come from peripheral blood, collected 28 days after the second AZD1222 dose. The chain joins TRBV12-3 or TRBV12-4 to TRBJ1-5; D gene uncertain. CDR3 sequence: CASSSPQHF. The CDR3 bases are TGTGCCAGCAGCTCGCCGCAGCATTTT.